The 6 T cell receptor beta chains presented below share a single source sample, sequenced in a study of response to subunit inactivated influenza vaccine. TCRdb fed the RT-PCR reads into MiXCR, producing one record per CDR3 protein. The sample has about 500,000 distinct CDR3 sequences; 16% are singletons. The sequencing here drew on CD4+ T cells sorted from PBMCs, taken approximately 25 months after vaccination. Every receptor here comes from a man aged 45-69 years who received an inactivated influenza vaccine.

V gene TRBV15 combines with J gene TRBJ2-7; possibly TRBD1 for D (5 bases). CDR1 and CDR2 from the germline V gene are LNHNV and YYDKDF (reference sequence). This CDR3 comprises 13 residues. V shed 2 bases and J shed 3 bases, with 8 bases lying between them. The CDR3 sequence: CATSRQGNYEQYF. The CDR3 DNA reads as TGTGCCACCAGCAGACAGGGAAACTACGAGCAGTACTTC.

The rearrangement links TRBV4-3 to TRBJ2-2; 8 nucleotides line up with TRBD2. CDR1 is LGHNA and CDR2 is YSLEER in the germline V gene. V lost 4 bases and J lost 4; bases outside the gene matches: 8. The CDR3 spans 16 residues. The CDR3 DNA sequence: TGCGCCAGCAGCCGTGCCGGGGGGGCCGGCACCGGGGAGCTGTTTTTT. Translated: CASSRAGGAGTGELFF.

This clonotype has a handful of counts. The chain links TRBV20-1 to TRBJ2-3, with D perhaps being TRBD1 or TRBD2 (5 bases each). The CDR3 runs 15 residues. The germline V gene encodes CDR1 DFQATT and CDR2 SNEGSKA (reference sequence). V lost 5 bases and J lost 5, with 20 bases in between. This CDR3 is CSARRLRGSGDTQYF. The DNA of the CDR3 is TGCAGTGCTCGCCGACTTCGGGGCTCTGGAGATACGCAGTATTTT.

The chain has TRBV20-1 and TRBJ1-2; the match to TRBD1 covers 8 bases. From germline, CDR1 is DFQATT and CDR2 SNEGSKA (reference sequence). V lost 5 bases to trimming and J lost 7 bases; unmatched junction nucleotides: 18. There are 16 residues in the CDR3. Here the CDR3 reads CSAPKPEGSGGRGYTF. The CDR3, as DNA: TGCAGTGCTCCTAAACCGGAAGGCTCAGGGGGCCGTGGCTACACCTTC.

This clonotype was counted between two and nine times. This chain uses TRBV18 with TRBJ2-5; D perhaps matches TRBD1 (5 bases). The ends were cut back, 8 bases at V and 6 bases at J, with 10 bases in the middle. Germline V gene lookup returns CDR1 KGHSH and CDR2 LQKENI. The CDR3 covers 11 residues. The DNA for the CDR3 is TGTGCCAGCCAGCAGGGCCAGACCCAGTACTTC. As protein: CASQQGQTQYF.

This clonotype was seen only a few times. The chain links TRBV12-3 or TRBV12-4 to TRBJ2-7; 8 positions agree with TRBD1. CDR3 size: 14 residues. Trimming removed 7 bases from V and 3 bases from J; junction bases left unmatched: 8. Here the CDR3 reads CASTQQGGRYEQYF. CDR3 in DNA: TGTGCCAGCACCCAACAGGGGGGCCGCTACGAGCAGTACTTC.